Listed here are 22 T cell receptor beta chains from one sample, sequenced in a study of T cells in Graves' hyperthyroidism and ophthalmopathy. Amplified TCR beta CDR3 regions derived from RNA transcripts. A first-round RT-PCR of the TCR CDR3 used the HTBI primer set. From the multiplex PCR reads, TCRdb called clonotypes with MiXCR, one entry per CDR3 protein. This sample has more than 500,000 distinct CDR3 sequences, with 35% to 50% found just once. Sequenced input: peripheral blood or thyroid tissue (not recorded which). The receptors originated from an adult woman with Graves' disease, either hyperthyroidism or ophthalmopathy (not recorded which).

In its sample, this clonotype was seen a few times. The chain links TRBV6-5 to TRBJ1-1, with TRBD1 identical over 8 bases. With V trimmed by 2 bases and J by 6 bases, 2 bases remained unmatched. The CDR3 runs to 13 residues. Germline values: CDR1 MNHEY, CDR2 SVGAGI. CDR3 nucleotide sequence: TGTGCCAGCAGTTACAACAGGGGGGCTGAAGCTTTCTTT. Its protein is CASSYNRGAEAFF.

V and J are TRBV20-1 and TRBJ2-2; D is possibly TRBD1 (5 bases). The CDR3 has 14 amino acids. Deletions cut 2 bases from V and 7 bases from J, with 14 bases between. Germline values: CDR1 DFQATT, CDR2 SNEGSKA (reference sequence). The CDR3 reads CSARSPGMVGELFF. The CDR3 DNA is TGCAGTGCTAGAAGCCCAGGGATGGTCGGGGAGCTGTTTTTT.

The chain employs TRBV19 and TRBJ1-5; no reliable D call. The germline V gene has CDR1 LNHDA and CDR2 SQIVND (reference sequence). This CDR3 has 17 residues. V lost 8 bases, J lost 0 bases, and 20 bases lay in between. The CDR3 sequence: CASGFLGIRPSNQPQHF. In DNA, the CDR3 is TGTGCCAGTGGATTCCTGGGCATCAGACCTAGCAATCAGCCCCAGCATTTT.

This rearrangement joins TRBV7-3 to TRBJ1-1, with D unresolved. The V gene lost 5 bases and the J gene lost 2 bases, with 9 bases spanning the gap. Germline CDR1 and CDR2: SGHTA and FQGTGA. CDR3 size: 13 residues. This CDR3 reads CASSPVGNTEAFF. For the CDR3, the DNA is TGTGCCAGCAGCCCGGTAGGCAACACTGAAGCTTTCTTT.

This clonotype was counted ten times or more. This chain links TRBV12-3 or TRBV12-4 with TRBJ2-7; D may be TRBD2 (5 bases). Trimming removed 4 bases from V and 0 bases from J, with 10 bases in between. This CDR3 region has 14 residues. The CDR3 protein is CASSYWGDSYEQYF. CDR3 DNA sequence: TGTGCCAGCAGTTACTGGGGAGACTCCTACGAGCAGTACTTC.

This chain's CDR3 is CSGPTGGYQETQYF. CDR3 DNA sequence: TGCAGCGGCCCGACAGGGGGATACCAAGAGACCCAGTACTTC. This chain joins TRBV29-1 and TRBJ2-5, with 9 positions matching TRBD1. CDR3 length: 14 amino acids. The germline CDR1 and CDR2 sequences are SQVTM and ANQGSEA. With 7 bases clipped from V and 0 bases from J, the junction kept 6 bases outside the gene matches.

The genes are TRBV29-1 and TRBJ1-1; no firm D call. V shed 8 bases and J shed 4 bases, with 14 bases lying between them. The CDR3 is 12 amino acids. Germline loops: CDR1 SQVTM, CDR2 ANQGSEA. CDR3 sequence: CSLDSNPTEAFF. CDR3 bases: TGCAGCTTGGACTCGAACCCCACTGAAGCTTTCTTT.

This clonotype was counted ten times or more. The gene calls are TRBV6-5 and TRBJ1-5; 11 positions agree with TRBD1. Per germline, CDR1 MNHEY and CDR2 SVGAGI. This CDR3 contains 15 residues. The V gene end was trimmed by 6 bases and the J gene end by 9 bases; junction bases not matched to a gene: 10. The CDR3 loop reads CASSKGQGGLGPQHF. CDR3 sequence (DNA): TGTGCCAGCAGCAAGGGACAGGGGGGACTTGGGCCCCAGCATTTT.

In DNA, the CDR3 is TGTGCCACCAGTGACTCCTCCGGGACATTGGGGACCGGGGAGCTGTTTTTT. Amino acid sequence: CATSDSSGTLGTGELFF. The gene calls are TRBV7-2 and TRBJ2-2; D perhaps matches TRBD1 (6 bases). This CDR3 is 17 amino acids long. With 10 bases removed from V and 5 bases from J, the gap between germline ends came to 26 bases. Germline CDR1 and CDR2: SGHTA and FQGNSA.

The V and J genes are TRBV27 and TRBJ1-6; a weak D match, TRBD1 (6 bases). CDR3 size: 15 residues. The germline V gene encodes CDR1 MNHEY and CDR2 SMNVEV (reference sequence). V lost 8 bases and J 5 bases, leaving 16 bases between the germline ends. CDR3 in amino acids: CASRRGGTDNSPLHF. As DNA, the CDR3 is TGTGCCAGCCGGAGGGGGGGGACCGATAATTCACCCCTCCACTTT.

Concerning this clonotype: A read error may produce the germline difference seen at one junction end. The rearrangement joins TRBV10-3 to TRBJ1-1; unclear D gene. Germline V lookup: CDR1 ENHRY, CDR2 SYGVKD. The CDR3 runs 14 residues. In DNA form, the CDR3 reads TGTGCCAGCAGTTTATTCAGAGGAGCCACTGAAGCTTTCTTT. Encoded protein: CASSLFRGATEAFF.

The chain combines TRBV10-3 with TRBJ1-1; no firm D call. This CDR3 region has 19 residues. Trimming took off 2 bases at V and 1 base at J, with 23 bases between the two ends. Germline-derived CDR1 and CDR2 are ENHRY and SYGVKD. The DNA for the CDR3 is TGTGCCATCAGTGAGCCGCGTGCCGGCCGCGCTGGGTGGAACACTGAAGCTTTCTTT. Protein sequence: CAISEPRAGRAGWNTEAFF.

Here the CDR3 DNA reads TGTGCCAGCAGTGATGTGGGTGAGCAGTACTTC. Translating gives CASSDVGEQYF. This chain uses TRBV2 with TRBJ2-7, with no clear D. Germline V gene sequence: CDR1 SNHLY, CDR2 FYNNEI. V was cut by 3 bases and J by 7 bases, with 7 bases left in between. The CDR3 is 11 amino acids.

The chain uses TRBV27 and TRBJ1-1, with a possible D match to TRBD1 (5 bases). Germline CDR1 reads MNHEY; CDR2 reads SMNVEV (reference sequence). CDR3 size: 13 residues. V lost 8 bases to trimming and J lost 4 bases, with 14 bases between them. Here the CDR3 reads CASLRWQGTEAFF. In DNA, the CDR3 is TGTGCCAGCCTCCGCTGGCAGGGCACTGAAGCTTTCTTT.

The table lists this clonotype with many counts. The CDR3 is CSANTPSTGIQETQYF. The CDR3, as DNA: TGCAGTGCTAATACCCCCTCAACAGGGATCCAAGAGACCCAGTACTTC. The chain is built from TRBV20-1 and TRBJ2-5; D possibly corresponds to TRBD1 (6 bases). The CDR3 consists of 16 residues. In germline, CDR1 is DFQATT, CDR2 SNEGSKA (reference sequence). V dropped 4 bases and J dropped 1 base, with 19 bases sitting between them.

The chain carries TRBV20-1 and TRBJ2-1; tentative D call: TRBD1 (5 bases). The length of the CDR3 is 13 residues. The V end was cut by 3 bases, the J end by 4 bases, with 10 bases between. Per germline, CDR1 DFQATT and CDR2 SNEGSKA (reference sequence). CDR3 loop: CSASRSGYNEQFF. The CDR3 region has the DNA TGCAGTGCTAGTAGGTCAGGGTACAATGAGCAGTTCTTC.

The gene calls are TRBV20-1 and TRBJ2-5; D is perhaps TRBD1 (8 bases). V shed 4 bases and J shed 5 bases, with 14 bases lying between them. Germline assignment: CDR1 DFQATT and CDR2 SNEGSKA (reference sequence). The CDR3 loop spans 13 amino acids. The CDR3 DNA reads as TGCAGTGCTATTACAGGGGGGGTGGAGACCCAGTACTTC. This translates into CSAITGGVETQYF.

The gene calls are TRBV7-9 and TRBJ2-7; tentatively, D is TRBD2 (6 bases). V was shortened by 5 bases and J by 1 base, with 15 bases between the two germline ends. Germline assignment: CDR1 SEHNR and CDR2 FQNEAQ (reference sequence). This CDR3 is 15 amino acids long. CDR3 protein: CASSHRRAPSYEQYF. CDR3 bases: TGTGCCAGCAGCCACCGGAGGGCCCCGTCCTACGAGCAGTACTTC.

This clonotype appeared many times. This rearrangement joins TRBV5-5 to TRBJ1-5; 9 bases agree with TRBD1. This CDR3 comprises 16 residues. CDR1 and CDR2 (germline): SGHKS, YYEKEE (reference sequence). After removal of 5 bases from V and 2 bases from J, the junction contained 8 bases not matched to a gene. CDR3 coding DNA: TGTGCCAGCAGACATAGGACAGGGGTTGGCAATCAGCCCCAGCATTTT. Translation: CASRHRTGVGNQPQHF.

This clonotype was counted many times. V is TRBV6-1 and J is TRBJ1-2; 9 nucleotides line up with TRBD1. V dropped 5 bases and J dropped 4; count of bases not matched to a gene: 5. Germline-derived CDR1 and CDR2 are MNHNS and SASEGT. The CDR3 contains 14 residues. In nucleotides, the CDR3 is TGTGCCAGCAGTTCGGGACAGGGATCCTATGGCTACACCTTC. This encodes CASSSGQGSYGYTF.

The chain couples TRBV7-6 to TRBJ1-5; D unclear. V lost 5 bases and J 8 bases, leaving 13 bases between the germline ends. This CDR3 comprises 13 residues. The germline gives CDR1 SGHVS, CDR2 FNYEAQ. CDR3 bases: TGTGCCAGCAGCACCCGGGGATTAAAGCCCCAGCATTTT. Its protein is CASSTRGLKPQHF.

The chain combines TRBV30 with TRBJ1-1; a weak D match, TRBD1 (6 bases). V lost 6 bases to trimming and J lost 0 bases, with 11 bases between them. CDR1 is GTSNPN, CDR2 SVGIG, per germline (reference sequence). This CDR3 contains 13 residues. CDR3 protein: CACYGQMNTEAFF. CDR3 DNA: TGTGCCTGTTACGGACAGATGAACACTGAAGCTTTCTTT.